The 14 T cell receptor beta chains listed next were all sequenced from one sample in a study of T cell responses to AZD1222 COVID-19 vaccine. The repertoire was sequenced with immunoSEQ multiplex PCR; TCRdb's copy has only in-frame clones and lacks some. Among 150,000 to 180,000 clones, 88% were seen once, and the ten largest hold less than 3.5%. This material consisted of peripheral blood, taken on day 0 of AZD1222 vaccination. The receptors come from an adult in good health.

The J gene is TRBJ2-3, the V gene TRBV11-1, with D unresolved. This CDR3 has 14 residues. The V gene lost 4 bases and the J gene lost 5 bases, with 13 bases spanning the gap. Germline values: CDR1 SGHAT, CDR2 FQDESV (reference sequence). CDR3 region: CASSSQILRDTQYF. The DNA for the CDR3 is TGTGCCAGCAGCTCCCAGATACTCCGAGATACGCAGTATTTT. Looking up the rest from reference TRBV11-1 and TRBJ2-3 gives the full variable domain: EAEVAQSPRYKITEKSQAVAFWCDPISGHATLYWYRQILGQGPELLVQFQDESVVDDSQLPKDRFSAERLKGVDSTLKIQPAELGDSAMYLCASSSQILRDTQYFGPGTRLTVL.

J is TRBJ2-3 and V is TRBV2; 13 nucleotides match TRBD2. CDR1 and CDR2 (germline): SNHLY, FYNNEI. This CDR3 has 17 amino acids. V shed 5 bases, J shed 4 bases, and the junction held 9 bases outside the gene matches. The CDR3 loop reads CASSTSGGGIVSDTQYF. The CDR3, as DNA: TGTGCCAGCAGTACTAGCGGGGGGGGTATAGTGTCAGATACGCAGTATTTT.

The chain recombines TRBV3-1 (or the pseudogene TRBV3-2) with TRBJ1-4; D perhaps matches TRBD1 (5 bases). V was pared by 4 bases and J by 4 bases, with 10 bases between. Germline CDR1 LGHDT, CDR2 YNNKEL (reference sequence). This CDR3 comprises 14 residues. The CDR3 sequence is CASSLTDINEKLFF. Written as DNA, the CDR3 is TGTGCCAGCAGCCTGACGGACATTAATGAAAAACTGTTTTTT.

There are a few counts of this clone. CDR3 sequence: CSVGGILTQETQYF. DNA of the CDR3: TGCAGCGTTGGGGGGATCCTCACCCAAGAGACCCAGTACTTC. The rearrangement uses TRBV29-1 and TRBJ2-5, with D tentatively TRBD1 or TRBD2 (5 bases each). The length of the CDR3 is 14 residues. The germline gives CDR1 SQVTM, CDR2 ANQGSEA. V shed 4 bases and J shed 1 base, with 13 bases lying between them. The full variable domain, in which reference TRBV29-1 and TRBJ2-5 provide the parts outside the CDR3, is SAVISQKPSRDICQRGTSLTIQCQVDSQVTMMFWYRQQPGQSLTLIATANQGSEATYESGFVIDKFPISRPNLTFSTLTVSNMSPEDSSIYLCSVGGILTQETQYFGPGTRLLVL.

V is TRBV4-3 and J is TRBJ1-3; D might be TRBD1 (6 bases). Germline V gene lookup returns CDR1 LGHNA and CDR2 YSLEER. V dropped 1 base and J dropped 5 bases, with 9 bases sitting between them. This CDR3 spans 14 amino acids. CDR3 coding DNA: TGCGCCAGCAGCCAAGGGACAGTCCGAAACACCATATATTTT. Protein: CASSQGTVRNTIYF.

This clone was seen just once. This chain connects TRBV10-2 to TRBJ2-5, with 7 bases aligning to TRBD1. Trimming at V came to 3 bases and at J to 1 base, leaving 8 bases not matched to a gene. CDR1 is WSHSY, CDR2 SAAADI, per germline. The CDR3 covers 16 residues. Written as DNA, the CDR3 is TGCGCCAGCAGTGATTCGGGCAGGGGGACCCAAGAGACCCAGTACTTC. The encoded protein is CASSDSGRGTQETQYF.

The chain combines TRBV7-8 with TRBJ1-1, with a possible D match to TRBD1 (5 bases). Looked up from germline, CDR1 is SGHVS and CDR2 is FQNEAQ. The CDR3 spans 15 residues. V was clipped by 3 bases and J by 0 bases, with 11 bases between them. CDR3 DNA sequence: TGTGCCAGCAGCTTGGGGCAGGGCATGAACACTGAAGCTTTCTTT. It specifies CASSLGQGMNTEAFF.

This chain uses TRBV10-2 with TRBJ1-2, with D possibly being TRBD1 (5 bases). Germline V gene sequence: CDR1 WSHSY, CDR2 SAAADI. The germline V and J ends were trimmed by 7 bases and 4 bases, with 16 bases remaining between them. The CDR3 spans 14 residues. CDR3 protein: CASTLNGQTYGYTF. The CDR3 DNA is TGCGCCAGCACTCTGAACGGACAAACCTATGGCTACACCTTC.

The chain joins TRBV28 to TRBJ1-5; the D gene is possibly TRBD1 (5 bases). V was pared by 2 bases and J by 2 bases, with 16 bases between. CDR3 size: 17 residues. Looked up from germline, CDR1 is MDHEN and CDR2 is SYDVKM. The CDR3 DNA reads TGTGCCAGCAGTTTAAATGCCGGGACCTTGGGCAATCAGCCCCAGCATTTT. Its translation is CASSLNAGTLGNQPQHF.

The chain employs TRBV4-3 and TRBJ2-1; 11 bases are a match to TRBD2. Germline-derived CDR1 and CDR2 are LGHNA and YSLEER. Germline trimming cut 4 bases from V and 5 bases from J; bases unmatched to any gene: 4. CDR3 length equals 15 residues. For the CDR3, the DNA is TGCGCCAGCAGCCTGGGACTAGCGGTTCACAATGAGCAGTTCTTC. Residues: CASSLGLAVHNEQFF.

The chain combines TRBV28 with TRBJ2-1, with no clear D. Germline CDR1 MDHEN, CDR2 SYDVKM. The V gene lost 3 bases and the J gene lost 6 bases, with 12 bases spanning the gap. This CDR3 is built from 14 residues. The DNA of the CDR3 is TGTGCCAGCAGTTTTCGCCTTTTTGGCAATGAGCAGTTCTTC. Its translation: CASSFRLFGNEQFF. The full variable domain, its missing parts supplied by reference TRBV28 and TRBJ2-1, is DVKVTQSSRYLVKRTGEKVFLECVQDMDHENMFWYRQDPGLGLRLIYFSYDVKMKEKGDIPEGYSVSREKKERFSLILESASTNQTSMYLCASSFRLFGNEQFFGPGTRLTVL.

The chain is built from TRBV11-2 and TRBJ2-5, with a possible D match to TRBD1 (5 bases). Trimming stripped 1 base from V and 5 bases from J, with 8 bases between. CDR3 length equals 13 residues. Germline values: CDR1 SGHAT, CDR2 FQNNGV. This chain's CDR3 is CASSLVWGETQYF. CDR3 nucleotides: TGTGCCAGCAGCTTAGTCTGGGGCGAGACCCAGTACTTC.

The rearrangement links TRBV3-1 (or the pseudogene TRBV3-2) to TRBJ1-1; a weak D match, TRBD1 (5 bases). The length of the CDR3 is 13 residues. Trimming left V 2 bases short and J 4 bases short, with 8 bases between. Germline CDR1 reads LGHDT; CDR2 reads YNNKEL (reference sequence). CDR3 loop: CASSQRGGTEAFF. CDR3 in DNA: TGTGCCAGCAGCCAACGGGGGGGCACTGAAGCTTTCTTT.

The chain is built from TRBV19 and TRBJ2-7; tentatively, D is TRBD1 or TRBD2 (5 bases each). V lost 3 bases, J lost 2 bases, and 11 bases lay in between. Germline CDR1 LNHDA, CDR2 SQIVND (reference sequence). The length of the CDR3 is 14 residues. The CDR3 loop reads CASSMGDSPYEQYF. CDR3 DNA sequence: TGTGCCAGTAGTATGGGAGACAGTCCCTACGAGCAGTACTTC.